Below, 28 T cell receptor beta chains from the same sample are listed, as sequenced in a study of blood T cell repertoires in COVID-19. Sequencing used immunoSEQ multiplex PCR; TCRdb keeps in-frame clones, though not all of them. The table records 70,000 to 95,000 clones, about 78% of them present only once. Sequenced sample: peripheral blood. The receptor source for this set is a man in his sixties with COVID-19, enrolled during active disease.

The CDR3 spells CASSETSGRFYEQYF. The CDR3 nucleotides are TGTGCCAGCAGCGAAACTAGCGGGAGGTTCTACGAGCAGTACTTC. V usage is TRBV7-9 and J usage is TRBJ2-7; 12 nucleotides agree with TRBD2. The CDR3 has 15 amino acids. The V gene's germline CDR1 is SEHNR and CDR2 FQNEAQ (reference sequence). V gave up 5 bases and J gave up 3 bases; unmatched junction bases: 5.

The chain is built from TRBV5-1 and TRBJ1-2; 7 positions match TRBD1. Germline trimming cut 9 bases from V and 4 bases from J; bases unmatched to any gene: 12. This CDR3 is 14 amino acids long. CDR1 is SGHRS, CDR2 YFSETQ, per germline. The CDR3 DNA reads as TGCGCCACCAATCCAGGACAGGCCAGCTATGGCTACACCTTC. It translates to CATNPGQASYGYTF.

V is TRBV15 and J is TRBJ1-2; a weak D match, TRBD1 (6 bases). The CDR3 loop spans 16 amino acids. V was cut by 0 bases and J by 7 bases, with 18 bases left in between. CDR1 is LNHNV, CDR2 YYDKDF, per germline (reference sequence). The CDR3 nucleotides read TGTGCCACCAGCAGAGATCGGGGGGGGCGCGTAGGTGGCTACACCTTC. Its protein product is CATSRDRGGRVGGYTF.

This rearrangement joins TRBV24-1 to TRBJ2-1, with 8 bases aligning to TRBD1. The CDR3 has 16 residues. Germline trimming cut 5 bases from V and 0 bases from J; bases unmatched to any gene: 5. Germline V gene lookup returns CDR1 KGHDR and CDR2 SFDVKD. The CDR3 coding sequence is TGTGCCACCAGTGCCCAGGGGGCCAGCTCCTACAATGAGCAGTTCTTC. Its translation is CATSAQGASSYNEQFF.

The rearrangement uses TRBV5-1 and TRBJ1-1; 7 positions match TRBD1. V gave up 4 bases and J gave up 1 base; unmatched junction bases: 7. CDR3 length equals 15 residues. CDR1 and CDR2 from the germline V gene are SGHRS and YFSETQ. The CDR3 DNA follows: TGCGCCAGCAGCAAGGATTACAGGGGGAACACTGAAGCTTTCTTT. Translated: CASSKDYRGNTEAFF.

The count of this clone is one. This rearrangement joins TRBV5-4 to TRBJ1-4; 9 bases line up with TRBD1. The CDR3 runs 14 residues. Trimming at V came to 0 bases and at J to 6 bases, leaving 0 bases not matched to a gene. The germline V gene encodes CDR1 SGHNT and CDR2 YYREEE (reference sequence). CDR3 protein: CASSLGDRDEKLFF. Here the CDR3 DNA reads TGTGCCAGCAGCTTGGGGGACAGGGATGAAAAACTGTTTTTT.

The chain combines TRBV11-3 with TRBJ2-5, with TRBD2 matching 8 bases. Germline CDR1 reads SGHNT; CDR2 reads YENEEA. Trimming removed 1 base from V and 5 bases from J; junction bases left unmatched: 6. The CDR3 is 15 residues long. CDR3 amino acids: CASSLAGGHGETQYF. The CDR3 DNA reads TGTGCCAGCAGCTTAGCGGGGGGGCATGGGGAGACCCAGTACTTC. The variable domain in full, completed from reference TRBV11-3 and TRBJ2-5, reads EAGVVQSPRYKIIEKKQPVAFWCNPISGHNTLYWYLQNLGQGPELLIRYENEEAVDDSQLPKDRFSAERLKGVDSTLKIQPAELGDSAVYLCASSLAGGHGETQYFGPGTRLLVL.

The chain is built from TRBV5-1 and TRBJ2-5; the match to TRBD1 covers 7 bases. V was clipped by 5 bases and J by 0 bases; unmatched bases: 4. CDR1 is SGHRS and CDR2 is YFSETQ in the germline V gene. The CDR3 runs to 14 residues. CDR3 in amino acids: CASRRDRNQETQYF. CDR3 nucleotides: TGCGCCAGCAGAAGGGACAGAAACCAAGAGACCCAGTACTTC.

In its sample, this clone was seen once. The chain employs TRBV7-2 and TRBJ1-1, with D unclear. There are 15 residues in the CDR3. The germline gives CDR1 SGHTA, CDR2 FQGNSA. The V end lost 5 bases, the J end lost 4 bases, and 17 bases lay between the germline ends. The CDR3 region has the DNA TGTGCCAGCAGCCAGAGACACCTAACTGGCACTGAAGCTTTCTTT. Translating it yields CASSQRHLTGTEAFF. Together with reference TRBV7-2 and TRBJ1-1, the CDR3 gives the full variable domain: GAGVSQSPSNKVTEKGKDVELRCDPISGHTALYWYRQSLGQGLEFLIYFQGNSAPDKSGLPSDRFSAERTGGSVSTLTIQRTQQEDSAVYLCASSQRHLTGTEAFFGQGTRLTVV.

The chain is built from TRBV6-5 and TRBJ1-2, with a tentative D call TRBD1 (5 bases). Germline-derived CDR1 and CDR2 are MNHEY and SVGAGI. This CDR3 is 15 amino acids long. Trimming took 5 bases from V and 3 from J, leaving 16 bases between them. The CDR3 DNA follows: TGTGCCAGCAGTAAACATGGGAGGGGCGACTATGGCTACACCTTC. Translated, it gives CASSKHGRGDYGYTF.

CDR3 loop: CASSPGSYNEQFF. The CDR3 DNA reads TGTGCCAGTAGCCCCGGGAGTTACAATGAGCAGTTCTTC. The genes are TRBV19 and TRBJ2-1; D might be TRBD2 (6 bases). The CDR3 has 13 amino acids. V lost 6 bases and J lost 4, with 10 bases in between. Germline CDR1 is LNHDA and CDR2 is SQIVND (reference sequence). The full variable domain, rest sourced from reference TRBV19 and TRBJ2-1, is DGGITQSPKYLFRKEGQNVTLSCEQNLNHDAMYWYRQDPGQGLRLIYYSQIVNDFQKGDIAEGYSVSREKKESFPLTVTSAQKNPTAFYLCASSPGSYNEQFFGPGTRLTVL.

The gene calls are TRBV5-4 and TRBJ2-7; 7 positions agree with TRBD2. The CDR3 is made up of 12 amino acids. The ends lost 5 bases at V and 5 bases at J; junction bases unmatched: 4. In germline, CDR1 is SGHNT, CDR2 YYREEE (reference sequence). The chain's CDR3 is CASRSGLDEQYF. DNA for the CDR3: TGTGCCAGCAGATCAGGACTAGACGAGCAGTACTTC.

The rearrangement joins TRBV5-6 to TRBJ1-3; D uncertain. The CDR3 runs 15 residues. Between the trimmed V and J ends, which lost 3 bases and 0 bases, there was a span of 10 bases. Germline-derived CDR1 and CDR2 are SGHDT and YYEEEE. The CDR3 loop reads CASSSVRSSGNTIYF. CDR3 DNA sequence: TGTGCCAGCAGCTCCGTTCGCAGCTCTGGAAACACCATATATTTT.

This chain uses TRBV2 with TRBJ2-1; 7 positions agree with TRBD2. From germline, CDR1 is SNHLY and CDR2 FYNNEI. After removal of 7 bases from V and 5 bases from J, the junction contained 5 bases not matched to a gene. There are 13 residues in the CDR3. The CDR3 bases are TGTGCCAGCATTGGTGCGGGAGACAATGAGCAGTTCTTC. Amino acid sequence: CASIGAGDNEQFF.

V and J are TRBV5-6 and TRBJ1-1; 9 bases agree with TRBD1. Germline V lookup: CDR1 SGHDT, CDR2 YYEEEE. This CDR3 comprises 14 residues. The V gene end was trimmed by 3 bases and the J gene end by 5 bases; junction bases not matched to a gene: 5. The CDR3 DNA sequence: TGTGCCAGCAGCTGGACAGGGGAGGGGACTGAAGCTTTCTTT. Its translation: CASSWTGEGTEAFF.

The CDR3 DNA sequence: TGTGCCATCAGTGAGAGACAGGGGGCTGGGAGCACTGAAGCTTTCTTT. The encoded protein is CAISERQGAGSTEAFF. The chain recombines TRBV10-3 with TRBJ1-1, with 10 bases that match TRBD1. The J segment lost 4 bases and the V segment lost 2 bases, leaving 7 bases of the junction unmatched. This CDR3 spans 16 amino acids. Germline V CDR1 and CDR2: ENHRY, SYGVKD.

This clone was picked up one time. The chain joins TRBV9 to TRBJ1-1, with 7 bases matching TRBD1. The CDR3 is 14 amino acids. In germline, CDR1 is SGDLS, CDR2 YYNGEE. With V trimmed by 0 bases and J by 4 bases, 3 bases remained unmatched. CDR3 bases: TGTGCCAGCAGCGTAGCCCAGGGGGGCACTGAAGCTTTCTTT. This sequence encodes CASSVAQGGTEAFF.

CDR3 region: CASSLEGRGANYGYTF. In DNA form, the CDR3 reads TGTGCCAGCAGCTTAGAAGGCAGAGGAGCTAACTATGGCTACACCTTC. This chain joins TRBV11-3 and TRBJ1-2; D uncertain. Looked up from germline, CDR1 is SGHNT and CDR2 is YENEEA. Between the trimmed V and J ends, which lost 0 bases and 0 bases, there was a span of 11 bases. The length of the CDR3 is 16 residues.

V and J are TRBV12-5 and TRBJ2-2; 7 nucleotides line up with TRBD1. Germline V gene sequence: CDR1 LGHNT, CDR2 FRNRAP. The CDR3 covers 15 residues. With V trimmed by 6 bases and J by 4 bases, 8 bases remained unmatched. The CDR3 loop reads CASGEGASTTGELFF. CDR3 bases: TGTGCTAGTGGCGAGGGGGCGTCGACCACCGGGGAGCTGTTTTTT.

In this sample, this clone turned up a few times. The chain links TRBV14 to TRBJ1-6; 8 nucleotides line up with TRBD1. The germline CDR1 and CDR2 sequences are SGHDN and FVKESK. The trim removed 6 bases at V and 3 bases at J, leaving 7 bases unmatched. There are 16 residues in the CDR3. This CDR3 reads CASSPKGTGYNSPLHF. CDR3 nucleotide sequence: TGTGCCAGCAGTCCGAAGGGGACAGGCTATAATTCACCCCTCCACTTT.

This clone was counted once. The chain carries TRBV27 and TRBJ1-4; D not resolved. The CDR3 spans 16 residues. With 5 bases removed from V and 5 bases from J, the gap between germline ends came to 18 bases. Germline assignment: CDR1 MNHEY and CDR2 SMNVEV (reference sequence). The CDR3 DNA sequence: TGTGCCAGCAGTGGGGAGGGATCGGGGAGGAATGAAAAACTGTTTTTT. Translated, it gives CASSGEGSGRNEKLFF.

The CDR3 sequence is CASSLGRGFETQYF. CDR3 nucleotide sequence: TGTGCCAGCAGCTTGGGCAGGGGCTTTGAGACCCAGTACTTC. This chain links TRBV5-5 with TRBJ2-5; TRBD1 might be the D (6 bases). With 0 bases removed from V and 5 bases from J, the gap between germline ends came to 11 bases. The CDR3 loop spans 14 amino acids. The germline V gene has CDR1 SGHKS and CDR2 YYEKEE (reference sequence).

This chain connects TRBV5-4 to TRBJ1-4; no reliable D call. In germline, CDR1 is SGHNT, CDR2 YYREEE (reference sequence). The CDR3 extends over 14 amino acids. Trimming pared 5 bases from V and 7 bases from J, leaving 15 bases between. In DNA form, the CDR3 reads TGTGCCAGCAGGGATGGGCCTAATACTGAAAAACTGTTTTTT. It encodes CASRDGPNTEKLFF.

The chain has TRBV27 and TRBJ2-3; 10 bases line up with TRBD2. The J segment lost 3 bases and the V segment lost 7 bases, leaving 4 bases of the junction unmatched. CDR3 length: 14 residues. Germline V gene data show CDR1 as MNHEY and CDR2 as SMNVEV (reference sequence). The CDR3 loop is CASTRAGGTDTQYF. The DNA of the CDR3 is TGTGCCAGCACCCGAGCGGGAGGGACAGATACGCAGTATTTT.

CDR3 loop: CASSQVVLFQGAGEQYF. In DNA, the CDR3 is TGCGCCAGCAGCCAAGTAGTCCTTTTCCAGGGGGCGGGCGAGCAGTACTTC. The chain couples TRBV4-3 to TRBJ2-7; 8 bases are a match to TRBD1. In germline, CDR1 is LGHNA, CDR2 YSLEER. Trimming removed 1 base from V and 6 bases from J; junction bases left unmatched: 14. This CDR3 region has 17 residues.

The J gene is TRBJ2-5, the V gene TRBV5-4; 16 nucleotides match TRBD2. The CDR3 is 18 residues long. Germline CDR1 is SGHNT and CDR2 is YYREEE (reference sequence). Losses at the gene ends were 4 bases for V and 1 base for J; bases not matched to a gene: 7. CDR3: CASSQGLAGGPTQETQYF. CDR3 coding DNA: TGTGCCAGCAGCCAGGGACTAGCGGGGGGGCCCACCCAAGAGACCCAGTACTTC.

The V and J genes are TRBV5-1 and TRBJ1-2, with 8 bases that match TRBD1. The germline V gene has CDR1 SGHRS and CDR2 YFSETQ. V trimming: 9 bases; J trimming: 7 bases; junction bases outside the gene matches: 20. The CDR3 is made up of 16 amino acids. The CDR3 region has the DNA TGCGCCACTTCGACCTCTGCAGGGGGCGGAGGGGGTGGCTACACCTTC. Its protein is CATSTSAGGGGGGYTF.

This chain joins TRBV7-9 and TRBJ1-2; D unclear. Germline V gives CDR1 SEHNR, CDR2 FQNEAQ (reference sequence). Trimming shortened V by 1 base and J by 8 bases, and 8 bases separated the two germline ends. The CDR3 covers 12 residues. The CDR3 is CASSLVGGGYTF. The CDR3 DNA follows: TGTGCCAGCAGCTTAGTGGGAGGCGGCTACACCTTC.